One TCR beta chain is described in this entry. This specimen includes other DNA sequences encoding the same CDR3. The data were taken from a study of blood T cell repertoires in COVID-19. For the study at large: COVID-19 samples collected from the United States, Italy and Spain covered acute and convalescent phases. T cells, B-cell-depleted T cells, or PBMCs supplied cDNA or gDNA.

Original processing methods: Estimation of nucleated cell counts was performed using reference gene primer amplification. Measured with immunoSEQ multiplex PCR; TCRdb has only the in-frame clones, and not every one. Clone size and the V and J calls come from that table; the DNA yielded D and trimming. This table holds hundreds of thousands of clones, roughly 83% found once. Seattle's cohort entered during active infection and was followed longitudinally. Germline V gives CDR1 SGHRS, CDR2 YFSETQ. V shed 0 bases and J 1 base; nucleotides not matched to a gene: 0. The length of the CDR3 is 15 residues. The rearrangement joins TRBV5-1 to TRBJ2-1; 8 positions match TRBD2. This TCR was recovered from a woman of 80 years or more with COVID-19, enrolled during active disease. The source material was peripheral blood. The DNA for the CDR3 is TGCGCCAGCAGCTTGGCTAGCGGGTCCTACAATGAGCAGTTCTTC. Translation: CASSLASGSYNEQFF.